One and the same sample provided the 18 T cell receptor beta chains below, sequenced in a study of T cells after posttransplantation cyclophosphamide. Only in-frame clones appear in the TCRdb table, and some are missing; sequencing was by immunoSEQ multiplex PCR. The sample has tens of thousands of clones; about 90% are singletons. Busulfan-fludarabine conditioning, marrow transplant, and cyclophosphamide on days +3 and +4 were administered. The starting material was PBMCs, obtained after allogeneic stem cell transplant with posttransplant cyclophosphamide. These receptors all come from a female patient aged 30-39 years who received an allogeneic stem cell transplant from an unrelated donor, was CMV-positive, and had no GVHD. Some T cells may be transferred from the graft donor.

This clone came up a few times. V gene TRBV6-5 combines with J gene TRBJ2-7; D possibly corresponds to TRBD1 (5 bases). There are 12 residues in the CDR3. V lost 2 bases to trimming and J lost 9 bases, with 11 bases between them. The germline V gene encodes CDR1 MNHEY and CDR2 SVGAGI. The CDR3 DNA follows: TGTGCCAGCAGTTACCCCAGGGATTCGCAGTACTTC. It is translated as CASSYPRDSQYF.

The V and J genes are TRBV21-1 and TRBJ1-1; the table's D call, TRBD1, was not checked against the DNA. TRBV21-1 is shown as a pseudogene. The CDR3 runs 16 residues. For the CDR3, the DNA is TGTGCCAGCAGGCTTTCAGGGGCCCATGGCAGCACTGAAGCTTTCTTT. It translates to CASRLSGAHGSTEAFF.

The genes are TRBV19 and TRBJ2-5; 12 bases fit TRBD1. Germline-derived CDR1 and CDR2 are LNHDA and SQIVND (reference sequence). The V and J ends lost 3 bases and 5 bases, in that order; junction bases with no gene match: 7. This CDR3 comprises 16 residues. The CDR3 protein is CASSIGGTGGAETQYF. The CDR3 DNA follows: TGTGCCAGTAGTATTGGTGGGACAGGGGGCGCGGAGACCCAGTACTTC.

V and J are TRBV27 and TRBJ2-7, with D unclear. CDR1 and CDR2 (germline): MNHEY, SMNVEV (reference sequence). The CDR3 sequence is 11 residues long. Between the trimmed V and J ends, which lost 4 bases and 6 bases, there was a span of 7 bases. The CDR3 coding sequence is TGTGCCAGCAGTTCCCTCGGCGAGCAGTACTTC. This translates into CASSSLGEQYF.

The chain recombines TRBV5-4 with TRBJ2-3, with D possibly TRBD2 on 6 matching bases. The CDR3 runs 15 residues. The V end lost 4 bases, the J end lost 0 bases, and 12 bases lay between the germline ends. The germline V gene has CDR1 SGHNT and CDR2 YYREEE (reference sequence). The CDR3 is CASSLGLFSTDTQYF. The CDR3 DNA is TGTGCCAGCAGCCTGGGACTTTTTAGCACAGATACGCAGTATTTT.

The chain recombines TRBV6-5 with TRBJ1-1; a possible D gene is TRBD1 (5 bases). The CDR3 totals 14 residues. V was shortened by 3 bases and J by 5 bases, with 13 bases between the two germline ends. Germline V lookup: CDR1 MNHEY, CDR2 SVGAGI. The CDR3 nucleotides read TGTGCCAGCAGTTATGGCACGGGGGGAACTGAAGCTTTCTTT. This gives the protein CASSYGTGGTEAFF.

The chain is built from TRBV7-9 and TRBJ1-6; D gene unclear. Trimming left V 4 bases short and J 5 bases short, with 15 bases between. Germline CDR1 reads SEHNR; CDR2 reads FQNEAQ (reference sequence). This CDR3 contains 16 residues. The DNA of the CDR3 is TGTGCCAGCAGCTCCGGCCCGGGAGCTAATAATTCACCCCTCCACTTT. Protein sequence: CASSSGPGANNSPLHF.

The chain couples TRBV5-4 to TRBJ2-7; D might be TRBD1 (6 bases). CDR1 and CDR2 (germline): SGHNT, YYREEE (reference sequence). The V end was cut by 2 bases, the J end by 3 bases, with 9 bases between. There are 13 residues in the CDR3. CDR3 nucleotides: TGTGCCAGCAGCTTCCCAGGGGTCTACGAGCAGTACTTC. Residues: CASSFPGVYEQYF.

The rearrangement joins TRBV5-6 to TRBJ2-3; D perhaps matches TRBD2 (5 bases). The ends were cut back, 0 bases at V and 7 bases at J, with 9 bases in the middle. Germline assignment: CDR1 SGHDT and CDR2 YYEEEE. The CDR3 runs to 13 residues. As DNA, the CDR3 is TGTGCCAGCAGCTTGGGGACTCTAAATACGCAGTATTTT. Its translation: CASSLGTLNTQYF. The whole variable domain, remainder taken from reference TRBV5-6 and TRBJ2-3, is DAGVTQSPTHLIKTRGQQVTLRCSPKSGHDTVSWYQQALGQGPQFIFQYYEEEERQRGNFPDRFSGHQFPNYSSELNVNALLLGDSALYLCASSLGTLNTQYFGPGTRLTVL.

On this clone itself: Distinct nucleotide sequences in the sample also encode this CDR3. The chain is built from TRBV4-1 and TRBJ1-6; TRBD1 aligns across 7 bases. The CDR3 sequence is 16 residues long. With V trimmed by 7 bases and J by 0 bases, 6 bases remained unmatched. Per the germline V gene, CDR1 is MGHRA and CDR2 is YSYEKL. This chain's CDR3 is CASMTGKSSYNSPLHF. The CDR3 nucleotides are TGCGCCAGCATGACAGGGAAAAGCTCCTATAATTCACCCCTCCACTTT.

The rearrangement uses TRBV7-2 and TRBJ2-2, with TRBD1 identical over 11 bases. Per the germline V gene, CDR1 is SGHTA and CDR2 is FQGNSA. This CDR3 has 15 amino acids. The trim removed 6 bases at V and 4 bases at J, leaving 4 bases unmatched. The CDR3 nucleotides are TGTGCCAGCAGATGGGGACAGGGGGGCACCGGGGAGCTGTTTTTT. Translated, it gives CASRWGQGGTGELFF.

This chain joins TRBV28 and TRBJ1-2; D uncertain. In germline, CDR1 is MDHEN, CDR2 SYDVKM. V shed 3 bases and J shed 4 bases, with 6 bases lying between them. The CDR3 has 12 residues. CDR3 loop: CASSFNPYGYTF. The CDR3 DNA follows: TGTGCCAGCAGTTTCAATCCCTATGGCTACACCTTC.

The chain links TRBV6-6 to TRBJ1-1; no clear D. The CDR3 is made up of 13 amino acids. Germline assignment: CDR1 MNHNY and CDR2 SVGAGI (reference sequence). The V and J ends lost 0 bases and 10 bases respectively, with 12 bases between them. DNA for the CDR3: TGTGCCAGCAGTTACTCAAACGGGGTCGGAGCTTTCTTT. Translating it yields CASSYSNGVGAFF.

The CDR3 is CASSPRDRSNSPLHF. In nucleotides, the CDR3 is TGTGCCAGCAGTCCCCGGGACAGGTCCAATTCACCCCTCCACTTT. The gene calls are TRBV6-1 and TRBJ1-6; 8 nucleotides align to TRBD1. This CDR3 contains 15 residues. With 5 bases clipped from V and 7 bases from J, the junction kept 7 bases outside the gene matches. The germline V gene encodes CDR1 MNHNS and CDR2 SASEGT.

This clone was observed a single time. The CDR3 loop reads CASSPPSQGWEKLFF. The DNA for the CDR3 is TGTGCCAGCTCACCACCGTCGCAGGGCTGGGAAAAACTGTTTTTT. The V gene is TRBV18, the J gene TRBJ1-4; a weak D match, TRBD1 (5 bases). The CDR3 totals 15 residues. Trimming stripped 0 bases from V and 8 bases from J, with 13 bases between. Germline-derived CDR1 and CDR2 are KGHSH and LQKENI.

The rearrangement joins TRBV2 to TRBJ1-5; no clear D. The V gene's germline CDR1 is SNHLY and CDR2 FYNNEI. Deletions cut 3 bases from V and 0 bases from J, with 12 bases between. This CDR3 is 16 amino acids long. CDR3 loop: CASSEVGGYSNQPQHF. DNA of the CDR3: TGTGCCAGCAGTGAGGTGGGAGGCTATAGCAATCAGCCCCAGCATTTT.

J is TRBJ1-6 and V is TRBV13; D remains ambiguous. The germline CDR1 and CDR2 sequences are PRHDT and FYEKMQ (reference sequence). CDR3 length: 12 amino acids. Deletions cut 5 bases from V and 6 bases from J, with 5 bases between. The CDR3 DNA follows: TGTGCCAGCAGCCCCCGTAATTCACCCCTCCACTTT. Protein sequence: CASSPRNSPLHF.

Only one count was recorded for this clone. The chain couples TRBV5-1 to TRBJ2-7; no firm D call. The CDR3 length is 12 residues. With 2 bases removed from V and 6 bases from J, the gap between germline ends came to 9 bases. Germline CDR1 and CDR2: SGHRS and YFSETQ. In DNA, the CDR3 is TGCGCCAGCAGCTTAACCGGAGTCGAGCAGTACTTC. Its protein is CASSLTGVEQYF.